The 21 T cell receptor beta chains given below trace back to one sample, sequenced in a study of beta chain features in type 1 diabetes. The study reverse transcribed the entire isolated RNA, so it sequenced expressed TCRB transcripts. Here immunoSEQ multiplex PCR was the method, and the copy in TCRdb shows in-frame clones only, minus some. The table includes almost 250,000 clones, 11% to 15% detected once. The material sequenced was naive CD4+ T cells from blood. The receptors were sampled from a woman aged 40-49 years in good health.

This clone has more than one count but fewer than ten. The rearrangement links TRBV7-2 to TRBJ2-2, with 9 bases lining up with TRBD1. V was pared by 5 bases and J by 7 bases, with 8 bases of the junction left unmatched. The CDR3 is made up of 15 amino acids. Germline loops: CDR1 SGHTA, CDR2 FQGNSA. The CDR3 sequence is CASSPIQGAVGELFF. The CDR3 DNA is TGTGCCAGCAGCCCAATACAGGGGGCGGTCGGGGAGCTGTTTTTT.

This clone was seen just once. The rearrangement links TRBV9 to TRBJ2-3; 10 bases are a match to TRBD2. The trim removed 3 bases at V and 0 bases at J, leaving 4 bases unmatched. The CDR3 contains 16 residues. Germline loops: CDR1 SGDLS, CDR2 YYNGEE. The CDR3 DNA sequence: TGTGCCAGCAGCGCGAGGGGACTAGCGAGCACAGATACGCAGTATTTT. Encoded protein: CASSARGLASTDTQYF.

This chain joins TRBV7-6 and TRBJ1-6; 8 bases are a match to TRBD1. The CDR3 length is 17 residues. V was clipped by 5 bases and J by 10 bases; unmatched bases: 16. Germline CDR1 SGHVS, CDR2 FNYEAQ. The CDR3 loop is CASSPTSGGGLESPLHF. The CDR3, as DNA: TGTGCCAGCAGCCCCACCTCAGGGGGCGGACTAGAATCACCCCTCCACTTT.

This clone occurred a few times. The J gene is TRBJ2-7, the V gene TRBV25-1, with D perhaps TRBD1 (5 bases). Trimming left V 2 bases short and J 2 bases short, with 13 bases between. Germline V gives CDR1 MGHDK, CDR2 SYGVNS. The CDR3 has 15 residues. In DNA, the CDR3 is TGTGCCAGCAGTGAACAGGGTTTCGGAACCTACGAGCAGTACTTC. Its translation: CASSEQGFGTYEQYF.

This clone came up a few times. This chain uses TRBV4-3 with TRBJ2-7, with D maybe TRBD2 (6 bases). Germline CDR1 is LGHNA and CDR2 is YSLEER. Trimming shortened V by 0 bases and J by 4 bases, and 13 bases separated the two germline ends. The CDR3 has 15 residues. This CDR3 is CASSQEQGGEYEQYF. The CDR3 DNA follows: TGCGCCAGCAGCCAAGAGCAGGGAGGAGAATACGAGCAGTACTTC.

The V call is TRBV7-2, the J call TRBJ1-5; possibly TRBD1 for D (5 bases). The CDR3 extends over 15 amino acids. Germline loops: CDR1 SGHTA, CDR2 FQGNSA. V shed 7 bases and J shed 8 bases, with 21 bases lying between them. CDR3 residues: CASTQSGTTGEPQHF. CDR3 nucleotides: TGTGCCAGCACCCAATCAGGGACCACGGGGGAGCCCCAGCATTTT. Full variable domain (outside the CDR3, taken from reference TRBV7-2 and TRBJ1-5): GAGVSQSPSNKVTEKGKDVELRCDPISGHTALYWYRQSLGQGLEFLIYFQGNSAPDKSGLPSDRFSAERTGGSVSTLTIQRTQQEDSAVYLCASTQSGTTGEPQHFGDGTRLSIL.

This clone showed up just a few times. The chain links TRBV29-1 to TRBJ2-3, with TRBD2 as a possible D gene (5 bases). Trimming removed 7 bases at V and 1 base at J, with 18 bases between. The CDR3 is 15 residues long. The V gene's germline CDR1 is SQVTM and CDR2 ANQGSEA. CDR3 sequence reads: CSGRQRALGTDTQYF. Here the CDR3 DNA reads TGCAGCGGAAGGCAGAGGGCCTTAGGCACAGATACGCAGTATTTT.

The sample holds a few counts of this clone. This chain connects TRBV6-6 to TRBJ2-5; TRBD2 aligns across 7 bases. TRBJ2-7 explains the end of the DNA better; the J call may be wrong. The CDR3 totals 12 residues. The germline V gene encodes CDR1 MNHNY and CDR2 SVGAGI (reference sequence). The DNA for the CDR3 is TGTGCCAGCAGTGAGACGGGGGGCGAGCAGTACTTC. Translation gives CASSETGGEQYF.

V and J are TRBV7-9 and TRBJ1-5, with D uncertain. With 5 bases removed from V and 5 bases from J, the gap between germline ends came to 19 bases. Germline V gene lookup returns CDR1 SEHNR and CDR2 FQNEAQ (reference sequence). CDR3 length equals 16 residues. DNA for the CDR3: TGTGCCAGCAGCCCTACACAGTACGGAGGAGATCAGCCCCAGCATTTT. Translated: CASSPTQYGGDQPQHF. Full variable domain (rest looked up from reference TRBV7-9 and TRBJ1-5): DTGVSQNPRHKITKRGQNVTFRCDPISEHNRLYWYRQTLGQGPEFLTYFQNEAQLEKSRLLSDRFSAERPKGSFSTLEIQRTEQGDSAMYLCASSPTQYGGDQPQHFGDGTRLSIL.

The rearrangement joins TRBV25-1 to TRBJ1-2; D is uncertain. In germline, CDR1 is MGHDK, CDR2 SYGVNS. V lost 7 bases and J 8 bases, leaving 17 bases between the germline ends. This CDR3 region has 13 residues. DNA of the CDR3: TGTGCCAGCAATGGCAGACAACGATCGGGCTACACCTTC. Its translation: CASNGRQRSGYTF.

This clone was picked up a small number of times. The rearrangement joins TRBV7-8 to TRBJ1-1; 9 bases match TRBD1. Looked up from germline, CDR1 is SGHVS and CDR2 is FQNEAQ. Trimming at V came to 7 bases and at J to 0 bases, leaving 12 bases not matched to a gene. The CDR3 loop spans 17 amino acids. The CDR3 bases are TGTGCCAGCACTCAGTTAACAGGGGGCATGCTGAACACTGAAGCTTTCTTT. Its protein is CASTQLTGGMLNTEAFF.

The chain has TRBV4-3 and TRBJ1-6, with 7 bases aligning to TRBD1. J was trimmed by 0 bases and V by 4 bases; bases with no gene match: 0. Looked up from germline, CDR1 is LGHNA and CDR2 is YSLEER. The CDR3 spans 15 residues. The CDR3 DNA sequence: TGCGCCAGCAGCCCAGGGGGCTCCTATAATTCACCCCTCCACTTT. Protein product: CASSPGGSYNSPLHF.

V usage is TRBV5-5 and J usage is TRBJ2-4, with 7 bases matching TRBD1. This CDR3 is built from 17 residues. V trimming: 6 bases; J trimming: 4 bases; junction bases outside the gene matches: 16. Germline assignment: CDR1 SGHKS and CDR2 YYEKEE (reference sequence). The CDR3 loop is CASTTGESHWAKNIQYF. CDR3 in DNA: TGTGCCAGCACCACAGGGGAAAGCCACTGGGCGAAAAACATTCAGTACTTC. The full variable domain, its missing parts supplied by reference TRBV5-5 and TRBJ2-4, is DAGVTQSPTHLIKTRGQQVTLRCSPISGHKSVSWYQQVLGQGPQFIFQYYEKEERGRGNFPDRFSARQFPNYSSELNVNALLLGDSALYLCASTTGESHWAKNIQYFGAGTRLSVL.

There are a few counts of this clone. The chain carries TRBV7-6 and TRBJ2-2; D not certain. CDR1 is SGHVS, CDR2 FNYEAQ, per germline. Trimming cost V 5 bases and J 6 bases, with 13 bases left between them. The CDR3 covers 14 residues. The CDR3 here is CASSQNLEAGELFF. Written as DNA, the CDR3 is TGTGCCAGCAGCCAGAACCTTGAGGCCGGGGAGCTGTTTTTT.

CDR3 amino acids: CASSQPGRGLGYTF. The CDR3 DNA follows: TGCGCCAGCAGCCAACCGGGCAGGGGGCTCGGCTACACCTTC. V and J are TRBV4-1 and TRBJ1-2; 8 nucleotides align to TRBD1. CDR1 and CDR2 (germline): MGHRA, YSYEKL. Trimming removed 2 bases from V and 8 bases from J; junction bases left unmatched: 7. CDR3 length equals 14 residues.

The J gene is TRBJ1-5, the V gene TRBV19; TRBD1 agrees at 9 bases. The germline V gene has CDR1 LNHDA and CDR2 SQIVND (reference sequence). V lost 9 bases to trimming and J lost 2 bases; unmatched junction nucleotides: 8. This CDR3 is 15 amino acids long. DNA of the CDR3: TGTGCCAGCAAGGGGACAGGGATGGGCAATCAGCCCCAGCATTTT. As protein: CASKGTGMGNQPQHF.

V gene TRBV19 combines with J gene TRBJ1-1; weak D call: TRBD1 (5 bases). There are 16 residues in the CDR3. Deletions cut 5 bases from V and 1 base from J, with 17 bases between. Germline V gene sequence: CDR1 LNHDA, CDR2 SQIVND (reference sequence). The CDR3 loop reads CASSALIQTENTEAFF. CDR3 coding DNA: TGTGCCAGTAGTGCCCTGATTCAGACAGAGAACACTGAAGCTTTCTTT. Looking up the rest from reference TRBV19 and TRBJ1-1 gives the full variable domain: DGGITQSPKYLFRKEGQNVTLSCEQNLNHDAMYWYRQDPGQGLRLIYYSQIVNDFQKGDIAEGYSVSREKKESFPLTVTSAQKNPTAFYLCASSALIQTENTEAFFGQGTRLTVV.

This clone was detected only a few times. The J gene is TRBJ2-3, the V gene TRBV10-1; unclear D gene. This CDR3 contains 12 residues. V was pared by 5 bases and J by 0 bases, with 3 bases between. Germline CDR1 and CDR2: WNHNN and SYGVQD (reference sequence). The CDR3 nucleotides are TGCGCCAGCAGTCTTAGCACAGATACGCAGTATTTT. Its protein product is CASSLSTDTQYF.

CDR3 nucleotide sequence: TGTGCCAGCAGCGTATCCGTGACAGGGTTGAGGCCTGAAGCTTTCTTT. Residues: CASSVSVTGLRPEAFF. The rearrangement joins TRBV9 to TRBJ1-1, with 7 positions matching TRBD1. Germline assignment: CDR1 SGDLS and CDR2 YYNGEE. The V and J ends lost 1 base and 6 bases, in that order; junction bases with no gene match: 12. The CDR3 runs 16 residues.

This clone was counted at least ten times. V usage is TRBV23-1 and J usage is TRBJ2-6; 8 positions match TRBD1. TRBV23-1 is identified as an open reading frame with a role that is uncertain. CDR3 size: 16 residues. Trimming cost V 4 bases and J 4 bases; bases outside gene matches: 6. In DNA, the CDR3 is TGCGCCAGCAGTCGGACAGGGTACGCGGGGGCCAACGTCCTGACTTTC. Amino acid sequence: CASSRTGYAGANVLTF.

The chain recombines TRBV2 with TRBJ2-1, with 7 bases matching TRBD1. Germline CDR1 is SNHLY and CDR2 is FYNNEI. CDR3 length: 14 amino acids. The trim removed 3 bases at V and 7 bases at J, leaving 6 bases unmatched. The CDR3 loop is CASSELTGNNEQFF. DNA of the CDR3: TGTGCCAGCAGTGAGCTGACAGGGAATAATGAGCAGTTCTTC.